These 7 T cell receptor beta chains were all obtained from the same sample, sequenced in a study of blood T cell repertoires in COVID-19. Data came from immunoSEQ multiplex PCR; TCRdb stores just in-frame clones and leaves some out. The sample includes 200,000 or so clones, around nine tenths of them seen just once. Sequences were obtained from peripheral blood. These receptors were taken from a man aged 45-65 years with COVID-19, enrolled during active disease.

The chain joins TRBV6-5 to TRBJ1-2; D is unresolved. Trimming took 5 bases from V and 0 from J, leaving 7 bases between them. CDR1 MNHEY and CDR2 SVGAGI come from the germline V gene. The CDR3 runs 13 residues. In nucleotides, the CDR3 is TGTGCCAGCAGTCAAAGAGCTAACTATGGCTACACCTTC. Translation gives CASSQRANYGYTF.

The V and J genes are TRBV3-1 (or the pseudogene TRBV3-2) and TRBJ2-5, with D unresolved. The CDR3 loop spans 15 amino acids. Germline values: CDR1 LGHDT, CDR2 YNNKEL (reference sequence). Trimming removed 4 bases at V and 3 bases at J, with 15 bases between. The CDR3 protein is CASSRPLGRKETQYF. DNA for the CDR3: TGTGCCAGCAGCCGGCCCCTTGGGCGTAAAGAGACCCAGTACTTC.

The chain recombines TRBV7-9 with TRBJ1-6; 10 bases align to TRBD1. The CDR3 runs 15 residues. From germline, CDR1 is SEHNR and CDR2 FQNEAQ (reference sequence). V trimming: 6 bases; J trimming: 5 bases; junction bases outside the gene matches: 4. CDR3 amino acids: CASRLGTGDNSPLHF. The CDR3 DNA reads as TGTGCCAGCAGACTCGGGACAGGGGATAATTCACCCCTCCACTTT.

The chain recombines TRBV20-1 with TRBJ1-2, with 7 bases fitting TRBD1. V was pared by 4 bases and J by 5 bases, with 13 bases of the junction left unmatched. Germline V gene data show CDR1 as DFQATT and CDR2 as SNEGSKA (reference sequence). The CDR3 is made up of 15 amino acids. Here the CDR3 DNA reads TGCAGTGCTACTGAAGGGGGCGCAAGTCCTTATGGCTACACCTTC. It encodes CSATEGGASPYGYTF.

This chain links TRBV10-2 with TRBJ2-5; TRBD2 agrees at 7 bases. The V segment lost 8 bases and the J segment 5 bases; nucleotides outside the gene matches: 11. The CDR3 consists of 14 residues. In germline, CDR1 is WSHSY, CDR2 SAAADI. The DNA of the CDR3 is TGCGCCAGCGCTGCGGGGAGGGGTGGGGAGACCCAGTACTTC. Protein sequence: CASAAGRGGETQYF.

CDR3 sequence reads: CATSDARGNAFF. The CDR3 DNA is TGTGCCACCAGTGATGCCAGGGGGAACGCTTTCTTT. The genes are TRBV24-1 and TRBJ1-1; TRBD1 agrees at 7 bases. CDR3 length: 12 residues. The V gene end was trimmed by 3 bases and the J gene end by 11 bases; junction bases not matched to a gene: 5. Germline CDR1 and CDR2: KGHDR and SFDVKD.

CDR3 in DNA: TGTGCCGCACAGGGGTTCGGCTATGGCTACACCTTC. Translation gives CAAQGFGYGYTF. The V gene is TRBV30, the J gene TRBJ1-2, with 7 bases identical to TRBD1. Germline V gene data show CDR1 as GTSNPN and CDR2 as SVGIG (reference sequence). V dropped 8 bases and J dropped 4; count of bases not matched to a gene: 7. This CDR3 spans 12 amino acids.